Below, 28 T cell receptor beta chains from the same sample are listed, as sequenced in a study of Graves' ophthalmopathy and Graves' hyperthyroidism. RNA transcripts yielded amplified TCR beta CDR3 regions. The first round was an RT-PCR with HTBI primers, and the second round was a multiplex PCR. MiXCR, run by TCRdb on the multiplex PCR reads, gives a single entry per CDR3 protein. The data show 150,000 to 200,000 distinct CDR3 sequences, about two fifths seen once. Sequences were obtained from peripheral blood. These receptors originate from a man aged 25 to 40 with Graves' ophthalmopathy.

Many counts were recorded for this clonotype. The V call is TRBV28, the J call TRBJ2-7, with D perhaps matching TRBD1 (7 bases). The CDR3 extends over 15 amino acids. V lost 7 bases, J lost 3 bases, and 19 bases lay in between. Germline V gene lookup returns CDR1 MDHEN and CDR2 SYDVKM. The CDR3 bases are TGTGCCAGCACCACAGGAGGGACAGACATCTACGAGCAGTACTTC. This translates into CASTTGGTDIYEQYF.

V and J are TRBV20-1 and TRBJ2-7, with D possibly called TRBD1 or TRBD2 (6 bases each). Between the trimmed V and J ends, which lost 0 bases and 7 bases, there was a span of 16 bases. The CDR3 is 14 amino acids. Germline CDR1 reads DFQATT; CDR2 reads SNEGSKA (reference sequence). The CDR3 spells CSARDRTGRREQYF. The CDR3 nucleotides read TGCAGTGCTAGAGATCGTACAGGGAGGAGGGAGCAGTACTTC.

This clonotype was recorded at least ten times. The chain is built from TRBV6-5 and TRBJ1-3, with 7 positions matching TRBD1. The CDR3 has 16 amino acids. The V and J ends lost 2 bases and 4 bases, in that order; junction bases with no gene match: 8. CDR1 and CDR2 (germline): MNHEY, SVGAGI. CDR3 coding DNA: TGTGCCAGCAGTTACGGACAGGCCAGGGGCGGAAACACCATATATTTT. Residues: CASSYGQARGGNTIYF.

The rearrangement links TRBV27 to TRBJ1-1; D unclear. V was pared by 2 bases and J by 2 bases, with 12 bases between. Germline V gives CDR1 MNHEY, CDR2 SMNVEV (reference sequence). The CDR3 has 15 residues. CDR3 sequence: CASSLSSKLNTEAFF. The CDR3 DNA reads TGTGCCAGCAGTTTAAGTTCCAAGCTTAACACTGAAGCTTTCTTT.

Points on this clonotype: Sequence at one end of the junction differs from germline and may be a read error. The genes are TRBV11-1 and TRBJ2-7; 8 nucleotides agree with TRBD1. The CDR3 is 15 residues long. The germline gives CDR1 SGHAT, CDR2 FQDESV (reference sequence). CDR3 DNA: TGTGCCAGCAGCATAGCCCAGGGGGCGCCGGAAGAGCAGTACTTC. This gives the protein CASSIAQGAPEEQYF.

The chain employs TRBV28 and TRBJ2-4; 10 bases map to TRBD2. Looked up from germline, CDR1 is MDHEN and CDR2 is SYDVKM. J gave up 1 base and V 5 bases, and 11 bases lay outside the gene matches. CDR3 length: 18 amino acids. This CDR3 is CASSPSGSPALAKNIQYF. As DNA, the CDR3 is TGTGCCAGCAGTCCTAGCGGGAGTCCCGCGTTGGCCAAAAACATTCAGTACTTC.

Ten or more counts support this clonotype. The chain carries TRBV4-2 and TRBJ2-7; 7 positions agree with TRBD1. There are 15 residues in the CDR3. V shed 0 bases and J 3 bases; nucleotides not matched to a gene: 5. Germline loops: CDR1 LGHNA, CDR2 YNFKEQ. CDR3: CASSQEQGEFYEQYF. CDR3 DNA: TGTGCCAGCAGCCAAGAGCAGGGGGAATTCTACGAGCAGTACTTC.

The chain uses TRBV12-3 or TRBV12-4 and TRBJ2-7; the D call may be TRBD1 or TRBD2 (5 bases each). CDR3 length equals 13 residues. The V gene lost 5 bases and the J gene lost 5 bases, with 13 bases spanning the gap. The DNA for the CDR3 is TGTGCCAGCAGTACCGGACGGGGCGACGAGCAGTACTTC. Residues: CASSTGRGDEQYF.

The gene calls are TRBV12-3 or TRBV12-4 and TRBJ1-6; 8 bases are shared with TRBD1. Germline trimming cut 5 bases from V and 12 bases from J; bases unmatched to any gene: 6. The CDR3 is made up of 13 amino acids. In nucleotides, the CDR3 is TGTGCCAGCAGTAGAGGGACAGGCTTACCCCTCCACTTT. Amino acids: CASSRGTGLPLHF.

The chain uses TRBV28 and TRBJ2-2; TRBD1 matches 7 bases. Germline lookup yields CDR1 MDHEN and CDR2 SYDVKM. This CDR3 spans 19 amino acids. J gave up 0 bases and V 5 bases, and 15 bases lay outside the gene matches. This CDR3 reads CASSGVIVRQGANTGELFF. CDR3 nucleotide sequence: TGTGCCAGCAGTGGTGTTATAGTCCGACAGGGTGCGAACACCGGGGAGCTGTTTTTT.

This clonotype came up many times. The chain joins TRBV24-1 to TRBJ1-1; no definite D call. CDR3 length: 13 amino acids. V lost 3 bases, J lost 3 bases, and 7 bases lay in between. Germline V gives CDR1 KGHDR, CDR2 SFDVKD. CDR3 in amino acids: CATSDTGYTEAFF. In DNA, the CDR3 is TGTGCCACCAGTGATACGGGATACACTGAAGCTTTCTTT.

This clonotype was observed many times. V and J are TRBV7-2 and TRBJ1-2, with D possibly being TRBD1 (5 bases). The V and J ends lost 5 bases and 2 bases respectively, with 12 bases between them. CDR3 length: 14 amino acids. Germline lookup yields CDR1 SGHTA and CDR2 FQGNSA. CDR3 bases: TGTGCCAGCAGCCACCCCGGGGGGAACTATGGCTACACCTTC. It yields the protein CASSHPGGNYGYTF. Supplemented by reference TRBV7-2 and TRBJ1-2, the full variable domain reads GAGVSQSPSNKVTEKGKDVELRCDPISGHTALYWYRQSLGQGLEFLIYFQGNSAPDKSGLPSDRFSAERTGGSVSTLTIQRTQQEDSAVYLCASSHPGGNYGYTFGSGTRLTVV.

This clonotype was seen more than once but under ten times. The chain uses TRBV12-3 or TRBV12-4 and TRBJ1-5; D uncertain. V dropped 0 bases and J dropped 6 bases, with 9 bases sitting between them. This CDR3 is 14 amino acids long. The CDR3 coding sequence is TGTGCCAGCAGTTTAGCGTCCGGAGGTCAGCCCCAGCATTTT. Its translation: CASSLASGGQPQHF.

The chain has TRBV6-2 or TRBV6-3 and TRBJ2-7; TRBD2 aligns across 9 bases. J lost 5 bases, V lost 4 bases, and 9 bases had no gene match. Germline-derived CDR1 and CDR2 are MNHEY and SVGEGT. CDR3 length: 15 residues. CDR3 sequence (DNA): TGTGCCAGCAGTTTATATCTAGCGGGGACTAACGAGCAGTACTTC. This gives the protein CASSLYLAGTNEQYF.

In its sample, this clonotype was seen many times. The gene calls are TRBV28 and TRBJ2-7, with 7 bases fitting TRBD1. The CDR3 consists of 14 residues. With 8 bases clipped from V and 5 bases from J, the junction kept 12 bases outside the gene matches. Per the germline V gene, CDR1 is MDHEN and CDR2 is SYDVKM. The CDR3 bases are TGTGCCAGCCAGTCGGAGACAGGGAGACACGAGCAGTACTTC. Its protein product is CASQSETGRHEQYF.

A single count supports this clonotype. The V and J genes are TRBV6-1 and TRBJ2-7; D gene uncertain. The germline V and J ends were trimmed by 5 bases and 5 bases, with 13 bases remaining between them. Per germline, CDR1 MNHNS and CDR2 SASEGT. This CDR3 has 13 residues. CDR3 in DNA: TGTGCCAGCAGTACCTCCAGCGACGACGAGCAGTACTTC. Amino acids: CASSTSSDDEQYF.

This clonotype was picked up many times. The chain carries TRBV12-3 or TRBV12-4 and TRBJ2-5; D remains unclear. Trimming took 3 bases from V and 6 from J, leaving 2 bases between them. The CDR3 has 10 residues. The CDR3, as DNA: TGTGCCAGCAGTTTTAAGACCCAGTACTTC. Amino acid sequence: CASSFKTQYF.

The gene calls are TRBV28 and TRBJ2-7; 12 bases agree with TRBD2. The CDR3 runs 17 residues. J was trimmed by 0 bases and V by 1 base; bases with no gene match: 4. Per germline, CDR1 MDHEN and CDR2 SYDVKM. CDR3 protein: CASSLLSSGGASYEQYF. CDR3 nucleotides: TGTGCCAGCAGTTTATTGTCTAGCGGGGGGGCCTCCTACGAGCAGTACTTC.

DNA of the CDR3: TGTGCCAGCAGAGCCTCAGGGGCTTATCAGCCCCAGCATTTT. The encoded protein is CASRASGAYQPQHF. This chain joins TRBV6-2 or TRBV6-3 and TRBJ1-5; D possibly corresponds to TRBD1 (6 bases). V was clipped by 6 bases and J by 5 bases, with 14 bases between them. CDR1 is MNHEY and CDR2 is SVGEGT in the germline V gene. The CDR3 loop spans 14 amino acids.

The table lists this clonotype with a few counts. The chain combines TRBV6-1 with TRBJ1-1; no clear D gene. Germline V lookup: CDR1 MNHNS, CDR2 SASEGT. This CDR3 spans 14 amino acids. Trimming took off 6 bases at V and 3 bases at J, with 14 bases between the two ends. The CDR3 region has the DNA TGTGCCAGCAGCAACCCCCTAAAAGACACTGAAGCTTTCTTT. Its protein product is CASSNPLKDTEAFF.

This clonotype was seen ten or more times. J is TRBJ1-2 and V is TRBV12-3 or TRBV12-4; tentative D call: TRBD1 (5 bases). V was pared by 5 bases and J by 5 bases, with 21 bases between. CDR3 length: 16 amino acids. The CDR3 protein is CASSPRGSSGGYGYTF. The CDR3 nucleotides are TGTGCCAGCAGTCCCCGGGGCAGCTCTGGTGGATATGGCTACACCTTC.

J is TRBJ1-1 and V is TRBV7-2, with TRBD1 identical over 7 bases. CDR1 SGHTA and CDR2 FQGNSA come from the germline V gene. CDR3 length: 13 residues. Trimming removed 3 bases from V and 3 bases from J; junction bases left unmatched: 1. The DNA of the CDR3 is TGTGCCAGCAGCTTCGACAGGGACACTGAAGCTTTCTTT. Its translation: CASSFDRDTEAFF.

The chain couples TRBV6-1 to TRBJ1-5, with unresolved D. The CDR3 sequence is 15 residues long. CDR1 MNHNS and CDR2 SASEGT come from the germline V gene. Trimming shortened V by 2 bases and J by 3 bases, and 11 bases separated the two germline ends. CDR3 sequence reads: CASSESGGVNQPQHF. CDR3 nucleotides: TGTGCCAGCAGTGAATCGGGCGGGGTCAATCAGCCCCAGCATTTT.

This clonotype has ten or more counts. The J gene is TRBJ1-1, the V gene TRBV19; D perhaps matches TRBD1 (5 bases). V lost 5 bases to trimming and J lost 8 bases, with 15 bases between them. Germline V gives CDR1 LNHDA, CDR2 SQIVND (reference sequence). The CDR3 has 13 residues. DNA of the CDR3: TGTGCCAGTAGTCCGCAGGGAAATCTCGAAGCTTTCTTT. It specifies CASSPQGNLEAFF.

In this sample, this clonotype turned up a few times. The chain is built from TRBV6-1 and TRBJ1-2, with TRBD1 matching over 9 bases. V lost 7 bases, J lost 12 bases, and 12 bases stayed unmatched. The CDR3 has 13 amino acids. Germline assignment: CDR1 MNHNS and CDR2 SASEGT. CDR3 sequence: CASTILGTGPNTF. The CDR3 bases are TGTGCCAGCACAATACTAGGGACAGGGCCCAACACCTTC.

This chain connects TRBV6-1 to TRBJ2-7, with D perhaps TRBD2 (5 bases). The V gene's germline CDR1 is MNHNS and CDR2 SASEGT. The length of the CDR3 is 15 residues. V lost 0 bases and J 5 bases, leaving 14 bases between the germline ends. The CDR3 DNA sequence: TGTGCCAGCAGTGAAGCGGCGGGCGGACGAAACGAGCAGTACTTC. Its translation: CASSEAAGGRNEQYF.

The sample holds many counts of this clonotype. This rearrangement joins TRBV6-5 to TRBJ2-2; tentatively, D is TRBD2 (5 bases). V shed 4 bases and J shed 8 bases, with 20 bases lying between them. The CDR3 has 16 residues. CDR1 and CDR2 from the germline V gene are MNHEY and SVGAGI. As DNA, the CDR3 is TGTGCCAGCAGTTCTTGGGATAGCGCCCGCGTTGGGGAGCTGTTTTTT. Encoded protein: CASSSWDSARVGELFF.

The J gene is TRBJ1-6, the V gene TRBV27; the D gene is possibly TRBD1 (5 bases). Germline V lookup: CDR1 MNHEY, CDR2 SMNVEV (reference sequence). Trimming took 2 bases from V and 10 from J, leaving 15 bases between them. CDR3 size: 15 residues. The CDR3 DNA reads as TGTGCCAGCAGTTTAGGGGCAGAGAGGGGATCACCCCTCCACTTT. This gives the protein CASSLGAERGSPLHF.